Below, 18 T cell receptor beta chains from the same sample are listed, as sequenced in a study of T cell changes during pregnancy in multiple sclerosis. Assay: immunoSEQ multiplex PCR; the TCRdb copy retains only in-frame clones and omits some. Among tens of thousands of clones listed, roughly 92% were seen once. This material consisted of peripheral blood, taken after pregnancy. The source of these receptors is a female donor with multiple sclerosis, enrolled in a pregnancy study.

The chain couples TRBV7-6 to TRBJ2-1; possibly TRBD2 for D (6 bases). Germline assignment: CDR1 SGHVS and CDR2 FNYEAQ. The CDR3 contains 15 residues. V gave up 8 bases and J gave up 7 bases, with 21 bases separating them. The CDR3 loop is CASRQQEGIKNEQFF. Written as DNA, the CDR3 is TGTGCCAGCCGCCAACAGGAGGGCATAAAAAATGAGCAGTTCTTC.

This clone showed up just once. J is TRBJ2-3 and V is TRBV11-2; possible D gene TRBD2, 5 bases. Between the trimmed V and J ends, which lost 2 bases and 8 bases, there was a span of 17 bases. The CDR3 consists of 15 residues. Germline CDR1 and CDR2: SGHAT and FQNNGV. CDR3 protein: CASSLSPDTAGTQYF. CDR3 in DNA: TGTGCCAGCAGCTTATCCCCCGACACGGCGGGTACGCAGTATTTT.

The DNA of the CDR3 is TGTGCCAGCATCGAACAGAGAAATCAGCCCCAGCATTTT. As protein: CASIEQRNQPQHF. The chain uses TRBV6-1 and TRBJ1-5, with no clear D. The V gene lost 7 bases and the J gene lost 4 bases, with 11 bases spanning the gap. CDR3 size: 13 residues. Germline V lookup: CDR1 MNHNS, CDR2 SASEGT.

The rearrangement links TRBV5-6 to TRBJ1-1; D is unclear. The V gene's germline CDR1 is SGHDT and CDR2 YYEEEE. The CDR3 length is 14 residues. Trimming cost V 3 bases and J 4 bases, with 13 bases left between them. In DNA, the CDR3 is TGTGCCAGCAGCTCGACCTGGGAGGGCACTGAAGCTTTCTTT. Amino acids: CASSSTWEGTEAFF.

This clone was seen once. The CDR3 region has the DNA TGTGCCTGGACGCGGGGGTTCGGAAAACTGTTTTTT. Translation gives CAWTRGFGKLFF. J is TRBJ1-4 and V is TRBV30; a weak D match, TRBD1 (5 bases). The V gene lost 4 bases and the J gene lost 10 bases, with 13 bases spanning the gap. Germline CDR1 is GTSNPN and CDR2 is SVGIG (reference sequence). The CDR3 consists of 12 residues.

The V call is TRBV6-1, the J call TRBJ2-3, with a weak D call TRBD2 (6 bases). CDR1 is MNHNS and CDR2 is SASEGT in the germline V gene. The V gene lost 9 bases and the J gene lost 7 bases, with 14 bases spanning the gap. The CDR3 contains 12 residues. CDR3 in DNA: TGTGCCAGTTCCGGGACTGAATATACGCAGTATTTT. It codes for CASSGTEYTQYF.

The chain joins TRBV5-5 to TRBJ1-2; D gene uncertain. V was cut by 0 bases and J by 7 bases, with 7 bases left in between. CDR3 size: 12 residues. Germline V lookup: CDR1 SGHKS, CDR2 YYEKEE (reference sequence). The CDR3 DNA follows: TGTGCCAGCAGCTTGGCACAATTTGGCTACACCTTC. Encoded protein: CASSLAQFGYTF. The variable domain in full, completed from reference TRBV5-5 and TRBJ1-2, reads DAGVTQSPTHLIKTRGQQVTLRCSPISGHKSVSWYQQVLGQGPQFIFQYYEKEERGRGNFPDRFSARQFPNYSSELNVNALLLGDSALYLCASSLAQFGYTFGSGTRLTVV.

J is TRBJ1-5 and V is TRBV2; D perhaps matches TRBD1 (5 bases). This CDR3 comprises 16 residues. CDR1 is SNHLY and CDR2 is FYNNEI in the germline V gene. The V and J ends lost 1 base and 0 bases respectively, with 10 bases between them. CDR3 in amino acids: CASSEGGRGSNQPQHF. As DNA, the CDR3 is TGTGCCAGCAGTGAAGGGGGAAGGGGTAGCAATCAGCCCCAGCATTTT.

The rearrangement uses TRBV27 and TRBJ1-2, with D perhaps matching TRBD1 (5 bases). V lost 4 bases and J lost 7, with 19 bases in between. Germline-derived CDR1 and CDR2 are MNHEY and SMNVEV (reference sequence). The CDR3 contains 15 residues. The CDR3 spells CASSSIPQGGTGYTF. The DNA for the CDR3 is TGTGCCAGCAGTTCGATTCCCCAGGGAGGGACTGGCTACACCTTC.

This rearrangement joins TRBV7-9 to TRBJ1-5, with a possible D match to TRBD1 (6 bases). CDR1 and CDR2 (germline): SEHNR, FQNEAQ (reference sequence). Trimming pared 5 bases from V and 5 bases from J, leaving 19 bases between. The CDR3 is 16 residues long. CDR3 sequence: CASSNNRDLWDQPQHF. In DNA, the CDR3 is TGTGCCAGCAGCAATAACAGGGATCTGTGGGATCAGCCCCAGCATTTT.

This clone was seen once. The chain joins TRBV6-5 to TRBJ1-4; possibly TRBD1 for D (5 bases). Germline CDR1 MNHEY, CDR2 SVGAGI. CDR3 length: 12 residues. Trimming removed 8 bases at V and 8 bases at J, with 12 bases between. CDR3 protein: CASGQGQEKLFF. CDR3 coding DNA: TGTGCCAGCGGGCAGGGCCAGGAAAAACTGTTTTTT.

The rearrangement uses TRBV5-1 and TRBJ2-7, with D possibly matching TRBD2 (6 bases). The CDR3 is 15 residues long. In germline, CDR1 is SGHRS, CDR2 YFSETQ. Trimming took 5 bases from V and 4 from J, leaving 19 bases between them. In DNA form, the CDR3 reads TGCGCCAGCAGTCCATACAAGGAGGGTGGTTACGAGCAGTACTTC. This translates into CASSPYKEGGYEQYF.

The J gene is TRBJ1-1, the V gene TRBV30, with D maybe TRBD1 (6 bases). The V end lost 2 bases, the J end lost 7 bases, and 8 bases lay between the germline ends. CDR1 is GTSNPN, CDR2 SVGIG, per germline (reference sequence). This CDR3 contains 11 residues. CDR3 region: CAWSIGGEAFF. In DNA form, the CDR3 reads TGTGCCTGGAGTATAGGGGGTGAAGCTTTCTTT.

The gene calls are TRBV7-9 and TRBJ1-2, with D maybe TRBD1 (5 bases). Looked up from germline, CDR1 is SEHNR and CDR2 is FQNEAQ (reference sequence). V was trimmed by 0 bases and J by 3 bases, leaving 8 bases between them. The CDR3 contains 14 residues. CDR3 loop: CASSLAGGDYGYTF. Written as DNA, the CDR3 is TGTGCCAGCAGCTTAGCGGGAGGGGACTATGGCTACACCTTC.

The chain couples TRBV5-1 to TRBJ1-5, with TRBD1 matching 8 bases. Germline lookup yields CDR1 SGHRS and CDR2 YFSETQ. The CDR3 length is 15 residues. J lost 6 bases, V lost 1 base, and 6 bases had no gene match. In nucleotides, the CDR3 is TGCGCCAGCAGCTTGACAGGGGGAGAGGCTCAGCCCCAGCATTTT. Protein sequence: CASSLTGGEAQPQHF.

The chain uses TRBV11-3 and TRBJ2-1; D is ambiguous. The germline V gene encodes CDR1 SGHNT and CDR2 YENEEA. The CDR3 consists of 12 residues. V shed 3 bases and J shed 4 bases, with 4 bases lying between them. The CDR3 nucleotides read TGTGCCAGCAGCTTCGGTTACAATGAGCAGTTCTTC. Its protein is CASSFGYNEQFF.

This clone was counted a single time. The V and J genes are TRBV25-1 and TRBJ2-7, with TRBD1 as a possible D gene (5 bases). The CDR3 is 14 residues long. Trimming left V 2 bases short and J 5 bases short, with 13 bases between. Germline V lookup: CDR1 MGHDK, CDR2 SYGVNS. In nucleotides, the CDR3 is TGTGCCAGCAGTGAAGGCAGGGCAGTCCACGAGCAGTACTTC. It specifies CASSEGRAVHEQYF.

This sequence joins TRBV30 and TRBJ1-3; a weak D match, TRBD1 (5 bases). The CDR3 runs 14 residues. Deletions cut 3 bases from V and 1 base from J, with 10 bases between. Germline V lookup: CDR1 GTSNPN, CDR2 SVGIG (reference sequence). Written as DNA, the CDR3 is TGTGCCTGGAGCCGCGGGGGTTCTGGAAACACCATATATTTT. This codes for CAWSRGGSGNTIYF.